This TCR beta chain is from a study of cytomegalovirus exposure and HLA in healthy donors. Study observations and caveats: Across all donors, roughly uniform sequencing depth was an assumption of the presence/absence analyses. Productive rates of about 90% or about 30% were seen for most TCR beta V segments in an earlier analysis. Cytomegalovirus association was listed for 164 TCR beta chains.

Both 60 Vbeta primers and 13 Jbeta primers went into the PCR. Using immunoSEQ multiplex PCR, the repertoire was profiled, and TCRdb retains in-frame clones only, with some absent. The repertoire has about 190,000 clones, around 67% of them found once; the top ten carry about 3.1%. Comments on this clone: The target antigen is unknown.

V gave up 6 bases and J gave up 2 bases; unmatched junction bases: 3. CDR1 WSHSY and CDR2 SAAADI come from the germline V gene. The CDR3 runs 13 residues. The V and J genes are TRBV10-2 and TRBJ1-2, with 7 bases lining up with TRBD1. This TCR derives from a woman aged 30 to 39 in good health and CMV-seropositive. Sequenced input: PBMCs. DNA for the CDR3: TGCGCCAGCAGCAGACAGGGCAACTATGGCTACACCTTC. As protein: CASSRQGNYGYTF.